The 4 T cell receptor beta chains below come from one sample, sequenced in a study of blood T cell repertoires in COVID-19. Sequencing was performed with immunoSEQ multiplex PCR; in TCRdb, only in-frame clones are kept and a portion is missing. Found here are 300,000 to 500,000 clones, more than 75% of them singletons; the top ten hold 0.95% to 1%. What was sequenced was PBMCs or T cells enriched from blood (not recorded which). The origin of the receptors is a young woman with acute COVID-19.

This clone was recorded only once. CDR3 sequence: CASSDGDTQYF. The CDR3 DNA is TGTGCCAGCAGCGACGGTGATACGCAGTATTTT. This rearrangement joins TRBV9 to TRBJ2-3; D remains ambiguous. Germline V gene lookup returns CDR1 SGDLS and CDR2 YYNGEE. The CDR3 has 11 residues. The V end lost 3 bases, the J end lost 6 bases, and 5 bases lay between the germline ends.

The chain couples TRBV29-1 to TRBJ2-5, with TRBD2 matching 10 bases. The CDR3 loop spans 13 amino acids. Germline V gene sequence: CDR1 SQVTM, CDR2 ANQGSEA. After removal of 5 bases from V and 4 bases from J, the junction contained 4 bases not matched to a gene. CDR3 nucleotide sequence: TGCAGCGTTAAGCGGGGGGGTGTAGAGACCCAGTACTTC. Translated: CSVKRGGVETQYF.

This sequence joins TRBV9 and TRBJ2-5; TRBD2 agrees at 9 bases. Germline V lookup: CDR1 SGDLS, CDR2 YYNGEE. The trim removed 4 bases at V and 5 bases at J, leaving 12 bases unmatched. There are 16 residues in the CDR3. The CDR3 region has the DNA TGTGCCAGCAGCCAGGGCGTGCGGGGGGGCCAGGAGACCCAGTACTTC. As protein: CASSQGVRGGQETQYF.

The DNA of the CDR3 is TGTGCCACCAGAGAAGGGAAGGACAGGGACACTGAAGCTTTCTTT. This sequence encodes CATREGKDRDTEAFF. This rearrangement joins TRBV24-1 to TRBJ1-1, with 8 bases matching TRBD1. CDR1 is KGHDR and CDR2 is SFDVKD in the germline V gene. This CDR3 spans 15 amino acids. Losses at the gene ends were 7 bases for V and 3 bases for J; bases not matched to a gene: 9.